This TCR beta chain was profiled in a study of long-term antiretroviral therapy in people with HIV. Study results and limitations: Diversity measured after ART increased yet remained under transplant donor controls.

Running of the v3.0 immunoSEQ assay took place at survey level. Data came from immunoSEQ multiplex PCR; TCRdb stores just in-frame clones and leaves some out. The sample yields about 16,000 clones, approximately 71% seen once. In its sample, this clone is large (0.1 to 1%). The antigen is unknown. The CDR3 runs 13 residues. V was pared by 1 base and J by 7 bases, with 9 bases between. Germline CDR1 is SGDLS and CDR2 is YYNGEE. The rearrangement joins TRBV9 to TRBJ2-1, with D tentatively TRBD2 (5 bases). This specimen consisted of unsorted PBMCs, obtained 1.5 years before starting antiretroviral therapy. The receptor's source is a woman aged 50 to 60 with HIV. CDR3 residues: CASSVIGENEQFF. The CDR3, as DNA: TGTGCCAGCAGCGTAATCGGGGAAAATGAGCAGTTCTTC.